The next 31 T cell receptor beta chains were all read from a single sample in a study. TCRdb processed the RT-PCR reads anew with MiXCR; each CDR3 protein has one entry. The sample holds hundreds of thousands of distinct CDR3 sequences, approximately 15% seen once. Specimen: memory CD4+ T cells from blood. The source of these receptors is a female donor in good health, serving as a healthy control.

The sample holds many counts of this clonotype. The genes are TRBV5-6 and TRBJ1-2; D gene unclear. From germline, CDR1 is SGHDT and CDR2 YYEEEE. This CDR3 comprises 12 residues. V gave up 0 bases and J gave up 13 bases, with 13 bases separating them. The CDR3 coding sequence is TGTGCCAGCAGCTTGGAACACCTCGCTCGCACCTTC. Translating gives CASSLEHLARTF.

This chain links TRBV9 with TRBJ2-3; 10 bases align to TRBD2. The junction had 8 bases not matched to a gene; V was cut back by 3 bases and J by 4 bases. This CDR3 comprises 16 residues. Looked up from germline, CDR1 is SGDLS and CDR2 is YYNGEE. The CDR3 protein is CASSEDGLAGADTQYF. CDR3 bases: TGTGCCAGCAGCGAAGATGGCCTAGCGGGAGCAGATACGCAGTATTTT.

V and J are TRBV11-2 and TRBJ2-1, with a tentative D call TRBD2 (6 bases). Trimming pared 2 bases from V and 0 bases from J, leaving 14 bases between. CDR3 length: 17 amino acids. Germline CDR1 is SGHAT and CDR2 is FQNNGV. The CDR3 region is CASSLRPGDHSYNEQFF. In DNA form, the CDR3 reads TGTGCCAGCAGCTTAAGGCCGGGAGACCACTCCTACAATGAGCAGTTCTTC.

The chain links TRBV3-1 to TRBJ2-1; 8 bases agree with TRBD2. The CDR3 runs to 16 residues. V was clipped by 3 bases and J by 5 bases; unmatched bases: 9. Germline-derived CDR1 and CDR2 are LGHDT and YNNKEL (reference sequence). CDR3 sequence: CASSQFGGRFDNEQFF. The CDR3 nucleotides read TGTGCCAGCAGCCAGTTTGGCGGGAGGTTTGACAATGAGCAGTTCTTC.

This clonotype was detected ten times or more. The chain is built from TRBV5-6 and TRBJ2-1; 10 bases map to TRBD2. Germline V gene lookup returns CDR1 SGHDT and CDR2 YYEEEE. Germline trimming cut 4 bases from V and 1 base from J; bases unmatched to any gene: 8. The length of the CDR3 is 17 residues. Here the CDR3 DNA reads TGTGCCAGCAGCGGACCCGGGGGACTAGCGTCCTACAATGAGCAGTTCTTC. It codes for CASSGPGGLASYNEQFF.

This clonotype has more than one count but fewer than ten. The chain employs TRBV3-1 and TRBJ2-1, with D tentatively TRBD2 (6 bases). The germline V gene has CDR1 LGHDT and CDR2 YNNKEL (reference sequence). The V gene lost 0 bases and the J gene lost 0 bases, with 15 bases spanning the gap. This CDR3 spans 18 amino acids. DNA of the CDR3: TGTGCCAGCAGCCAAGAATATCTGGGGGGACCCTCCTACAATGAGCAGTTCTTC. Translating gives CASSQEYLGGPSYNEQFF.

This clonotype has only one observation. This chain links TRBV28 with TRBJ1-5; D is unresolved. The J call may be mistaken, given a closer DNA end match to TRBJ2-3. Germline loops: CDR1 MDHEN, CDR2 SYDVKM. The CDR3 length is 13 residues. In DNA form, the CDR3 reads TGTGCCAGCAGTTTCAATAGGGATCAGCCCCAGTATTTT. It encodes CASSFNRDQPQYF.

The count of this clonotype is one. V usage is TRBV2 and J usage is TRBJ2-1; TRBD1 aligns across 8 bases. The CDR3 contains 15 residues. The junction had 6 bases not matched to a gene; V was cut back by 5 bases and J by 3 bases. Germline V gives CDR1 SNHLY, CDR2 FYNNEI. This CDR3 reads CASSIDRGGYNEQFF. In DNA form, the CDR3 reads TGTGCCAGCAGTATTGACAGGGGTGGCTACAATGAGCAGTTCTTC.

This chain uses TRBV10-3 with TRBJ2-7, with D hard to call. The CDR3 totals 14 residues. V lost 3 bases, J lost 2 bases, and 11 bases lay in between. Germline lookup yields CDR1 ENHRY and CDR2 SYGVKD. The CDR3 loop is CAISDGRSAYEQYF. CDR3 nucleotides: TGTGCCATCAGTGATGGCAGGAGTGCCTACGAGCAGTACTTC.

As to this clonotype: The junction departs from the called germline gene at one end, perhaps through a read error. The rearrangement links TRBV7-9 to TRBJ2-1; 8 nucleotides match TRBD1. The CDR3 spans 14 residues. Germline V CDR1 and CDR2: SEHNR, FQNEAQ (reference sequence). In DNA form, the CDR3 reads TGTGCCAGCAGCAGCGACAGGGGTAGCGATGAGGAGTTCTTC. It is translated as CASSSDRGSDEEFF. The full variable domain, its missing parts supplied by reference TRBV7-9 and TRBJ2-1, is DTGVSQNPRHKITKRGQNVTFRCDPISEHNRLYWYRQTLGQGPEFLTYFQNEAQLEKSRLLSDRFSAERPKGSFSTLEIQRTEQGDSAMYLCASSSDRGSDEEFFGPGTRLTVL.

The gene calls are TRBV7-2 and TRBJ2-7; 8 nucleotides line up with TRBD2. J was trimmed by 3 bases and V by 1 base; bases with no gene match: 5. This CDR3 contains 15 residues. CDR1 and CDR2 from the germline V gene are SGHTA and FQGNSA. This CDR3 is CASSLEVRGDYEQYF. The DNA of the CDR3 is TGTGCCAGCAGCTTAGAGGTGCGGGGGGACTACGAGCAGTACTTC.

This clonotype was detected a few times. The chain employs TRBV4-3 and TRBJ2-3, with unresolved D. The germline CDR1 and CDR2 sequences are LGHNA and YSLEER. Trimming left V 4 bases short and J 2 bases short, with 22 bases between. This CDR3 has 18 amino acids. This CDR3 reads CASSPLPLQDGYTDTQYF. The CDR3 DNA reads TGCGCCAGCAGCCCGCTCCCCCTTCAAGATGGTTACACAGATACGCAGTATTTT.

This clonotype was found many times. The chain combines TRBV27 with TRBJ1-2; TRBD1 matches 8 bases. The V gene end was trimmed by 4 bases and the J gene end by 2 bases; junction bases not matched to a gene: 6. In germline, CDR1 is MNHEY, CDR2 SMNVEV (reference sequence). This CDR3 has 15 residues. The CDR3 sequence is CASSSTRDRNYGYTF. The CDR3 nucleotides read TGTGCCAGCAGTTCTACCCGGGACAGGAACTATGGCTACACCTTC.

This clonotype came up many times. The rearrangement uses TRBV6-5 and TRBJ1-2; 10 bases fit TRBD1. Unmatched junction bases numbered 8, after V lost 0 bases and J lost 4 bases. This CDR3 has 17 residues. Germline CDR1 and CDR2: MNHEY and SVGAGI. CDR3: CASSYSWTGGSGYGYTF. CDR3 DNA: TGTGCCAGCAGTTACTCGTGGACAGGGGGTAGTGGCTATGGCTACACCTTC.

The chain couples TRBV18 to TRBJ1-2; weak D call: TRBD1 (5 bases). The CDR3 spans 13 residues. V was cut by 2 bases and J by 8 bases, with 12 bases left in between. Germline V gene data show CDR1 as KGHSH and CDR2 as LQKENI. CDR3 sequence (DNA): TGTGCCAGCTCACCAGAGAGGCGGGGCGGCTACACCTTC. As protein: CASSPERRGGYTF.

The J gene is TRBJ1-5, the V gene TRBV27; 9 bases line up with TRBD1. The V gene end was trimmed by 5 bases and the J gene end by 3 bases; junction bases not matched to a gene: 11. CDR3 length equals 17 residues. The germline CDR1 and CDR2 sequences are MNHEY and SMNVEV (reference sequence). CDR3 sequence (DNA): TGTGCCAGCAGTCCCCGACCCCGGGACAGGGACAATCAGCCCCAGCATTTT. Its translation is CASSPRPRDRDNQPQHF.

This clonotype showed up many times. The CDR3 loop is CASSVGFSYEQYF. The CDR3 DNA is TGTGCCAGCAGTGTTGGTTTCTCCTACGAGCAGTACTTC. V and J are TRBV27 and TRBJ2-7; the D is unclear. Per the germline V gene, CDR1 is MNHEY and CDR2 is SMNVEV (reference sequence). The CDR3 is 13 amino acids. V was pared by 5 bases and J by 0 bases, with 8 bases between.

This CDR3 reads CASSVDGRSYEQYF. In DNA, the CDR3 is TGTGCCAGCAGCGTAGACGGCAGGTCCTACGAGCAGTACTTC. The chain uses TRBV9 and TRBJ2-7; D unresolved. Germline V gene sequence: CDR1 SGDLS, CDR2 YYNGEE. This CDR3 has 14 amino acids. Deletions cut 0 bases from V and 1 base from J, with 8 bases between.

There are a few counts of this clonotype. The chain recombines TRBV18 with TRBJ2-7; perhaps TRBD2 as D (5 bases). Trimming removed 1 base at V and 1 base at J, with 8 bases between. The germline CDR1 and CDR2 sequences are KGHSH and LQKENI. The CDR3 extends over 14 amino acids. The CDR3 coding sequence is TGTGCCAGCTCACCACAGAGGGAATCCTACGAGCAGTACTTC. Protein product: CASSPQRESYEQYF.

This clonotype showed up just a few times. V gene TRBV5-1 combines with J gene TRBJ1-4; 10 nucleotides agree with TRBD1. Germline trimming cut 1 base from V and 3 bases from J; bases unmatched to any gene: 3. The CDR3 runs to 16 residues. The V gene's germline CDR1 is SGHRS and CDR2 YFSETQ. DNA for the CDR3: TGCGCCAGCAGCTTGCAGGGACAGGGGTCTAATGAAAAACTGTTTTTT. Amino acid sequence: CASSLQGQGSNEKLFF.

V and J are TRBV7-8 and TRBJ2-7, with TRBD2 matching 8 bases. V lost 5 bases, J lost 7 bases, and 16 bases stayed unmatched. There are 16 residues in the CDR3. Germline V lookup: CDR1 SGHVS, CDR2 FQNEAQ. CDR3 residues: CASSPYSGDQNYEQYF. The CDR3 DNA follows: TGTGCCAGCAGCCCGTATAGCGGGGACCAAAACTATGAGCAGTACTTC.

The chain uses TRBV3-1 and TRBJ1-1; possible D gene TRBD1, 6 bases. This CDR3 is 14 amino acids long. V was shortened by 6 bases and J by 5 bases, with 16 bases between the two germline ends. Germline V gene lookup returns CDR1 LGHDT and CDR2 YNNKEL (reference sequence). CDR3 in DNA: TGTGCCAGCAGAAGGGGGGAAGGGCGGACTGAAGCTTTCTTT. It specifies CASRRGEGRTEAFF. Supplemented by reference TRBV3-1 and TRBJ1-1, the full variable domain reads DTAVSQTPKYLVTQMGNDKSIKCEQNLGHDTMYWYKQDSKKFLKIMFSYNNKELIINETVPNRFSPKSPDKAHLNLHINSLELGDSAVYFCASRRGEGRTEAFFGQGTRLTVV.

Ten or more counts support this clonotype. CDR3 in amino acids: CASSYSFTGNTEAFF. CDR3 bases: TGTGCCAGCAGTTACTCGTTTACGGGTAACACTGAAGCTTTCTTT. The chain employs TRBV6-5 and TRBJ1-1; no reliable D call. The CDR3 consists of 15 residues. Trimming cost V 0 bases and J 2 bases, with 10 bases left between them. Germline V CDR1 and CDR2: MNHEY, SVGAGI.

This clonotype was detected only a few times. V is TRBV6-6 and J is TRBJ2-4, with 7 nucleotides matching TRBD1. J was trimmed by 8 bases and V by 7 bases; bases with no gene match: 14. The germline V gene encodes CDR1 MNHNY and CDR2 SVGAGI (reference sequence). The CDR3 has 15 residues. The CDR3 loop reads CASTERQGIGDIQYF. The CDR3 DNA follows: TGTGCCAGCACCGAACGACAGGGTATCGGGGACATTCAGTACTTC.

This clonotype was seen ten or more times. CDR3 in amino acids: CASSELAGTGEQYF. In DNA, the CDR3 is TGTGCCAGCAGTGAACTAGCGGGAACGGGGGAGCAGTACTTC. The chain recombines TRBV6-1 with TRBJ2-7; 9 bases are a match to TRBD2. CDR1 and CDR2 (germline): MNHNS, SASEGT. Trimming removed 2 bases from V and 7 bases from J; junction bases left unmatched: 6. The CDR3 extends over 14 amino acids.

This clonotype was observed a handful of times. The chain has TRBV20-1 and TRBJ2-7; no clear D gene. This CDR3 has 12 residues. Deletions cut 0 bases from V and 7 bases from J, with 10 bases between. From germline, CDR1 is DFQATT and CDR2 SNEGSKA (reference sequence). Here the CDR3 reads CSAREAIREQYF. The CDR3 DNA is TGCAGTGCTAGAGAAGCCATTCGGGAGCAGTACTTC.

This clonotype was observed a few times. The chain carries TRBV6-2 or TRBV6-3 and TRBJ2-7; D possibly matches TRBD1 or TRBD2 (5 bases each). Germline V gene data show CDR1 as MNHEY and CDR2 as SVGEGT. V lost 10 bases, J lost 6 bases, and 19 bases lay in between. The CDR3 spans 13 residues. The CDR3 nucleotides are TGTGCCATCCGGGACCCATTGTCTACCGAGCAGTACTTC. Translating it yields CAIRDPLSTEQYF.

This clonotype was seen a few times. The gene calls are TRBV7-8 and TRBJ2-3; possible D gene TRBD2, 6 bases. CDR1 and CDR2 from the germline V gene are SGHVS and FQNEAQ. With 8 bases removed from V and 4 bases from J, the gap between germline ends came to 19 bases. The CDR3 covers 15 residues. The CDR3 region has the DNA TGTGCCAGCGGGTTCTACGGGGGAGCGGCAGATACGCAGTATTTT. Protein product: CASGFYGGAADTQYF.

This sequence joins TRBV7-2 and TRBJ2-2; D gene ambiguous. The CDR3 length is 16 residues. The germline V gene encodes CDR1 SGHTA and CDR2 FQGNSA. V lost 1 base to trimming and J lost 2 bases, with 11 bases between them. CDR3 DNA: TGTGCCAGCAGCTTAGACGCGGTTGGTAACACCGGGGAGCTGTTTTTT. It translates to CASSLDAVGNTGELFF.

This clonotype was observed many times. The chain uses TRBV27 and TRBJ1-6; D gene ambiguous. This CDR3 has 14 amino acids. Germline V gene lookup returns CDR1 MNHEY and CDR2 SMNVEV (reference sequence). V was clipped by 2 bases and J by 7 bases, with 9 bases between them. DNA for the CDR3: TGTGCCAGCAGTTTAAGACGGGGAAATTCACCCCTCCACTTT. Translation gives CASSLRRGNSPLHF.

This clonotype was recorded many times. This chain links TRBV12-3 or TRBV12-4 with TRBJ1-2; maybe TRBD1 (6 bases). V was shortened by 5 bases and J by 7 bases, with 11 bases between the two germline ends. This CDR3 comprises 12 residues. The CDR3, as DNA: TGTGCCAGCAGTCGCCAGGGGTTTGGCTACACCTTC. It encodes CASSRQGFGYTF.